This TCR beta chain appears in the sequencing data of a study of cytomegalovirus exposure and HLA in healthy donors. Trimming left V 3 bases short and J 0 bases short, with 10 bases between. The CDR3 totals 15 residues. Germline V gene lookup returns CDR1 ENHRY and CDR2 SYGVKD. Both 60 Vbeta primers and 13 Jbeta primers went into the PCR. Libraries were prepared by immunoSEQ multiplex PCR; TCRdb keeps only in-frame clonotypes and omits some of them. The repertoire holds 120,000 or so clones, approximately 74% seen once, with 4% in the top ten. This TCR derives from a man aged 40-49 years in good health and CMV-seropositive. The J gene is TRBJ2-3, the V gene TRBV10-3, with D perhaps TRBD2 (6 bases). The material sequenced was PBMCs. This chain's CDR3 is CAISEIGTSTDTQYF. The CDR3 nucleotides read TGTGCCATCAGTGAAATAGGGACTAGCACAGATACGCAGTATTTT.